Below are 7 T cell receptor beta chains sequenced from a single sample in a study of cytomegalovirus exposure and HLA in healthy donors. Some clones are missing from TCRdb's copy, which holds only in-frame ones; the method was immunoSEQ multiplex PCR. The data contain over 110,000 clones, 80% to 90% of them seen just once; the ten biggest clones take up around 1.4%. The sample taken for sequencing was PBMCs. The receptors originated from a woman younger than 45 in good health and CMV-seronegative.

V and J are TRBV5-6 and TRBJ1-1, with TRBD1 identical over 8 bases. V was clipped by 4 bases and J by 5 bases; unmatched bases: 7. The CDR3 is 14 residues long. The germline CDR1 and CDR2 sequences are SGHDT and YYEEEE. CDR3 amino acids: CASSPGQGRTEAFF. In DNA form, the CDR3 reads TGTGCCAGCAGCCCAGGACAGGGTCGGACTGAAGCTTTCTTT.

The J gene is TRBJ2-2, the V gene TRBV25-1; a possible D gene is TRBD1 (6 bases). The CDR3 spans 17 residues. V dropped 5 bases and J dropped 7 bases, with 23 bases sitting between them. Germline V lookup: CDR1 MGHDK, CDR2 SYGVNS. The DNA for the CDR3 is TGTGCCAGCAGTCCAGTTGGGGGCAGGCTACTGGGCGGGGAGCTGTTTTTT. Protein: CASSPVGGRLLGGELFF.

This sequence joins TRBV2 and TRBJ2-5; tentative D call: TRBD2 (6 bases). V was pared by 2 bases and J by 1 base, with 8 bases between. The CDR3 spans 14 residues. CDR1 and CDR2 from the germline V gene are SNHLY and FYNNEI. CDR3 nucleotide sequence: TGTGCCAGCAGTGAATCGCGGGGCCAAGAGACCCAGTACTTC. This sequence encodes CASSESRGQETQYF.

This clone was counted a single time. The V and J genes are TRBV7-2 and TRBJ1-3, with a possible D match to TRBD1 (5 bases). V lost 6 bases, J lost 4 bases, and 10 bases lay in between. The germline CDR1 and CDR2 sequences are SGHTA and FQGNSA. The length of the CDR3 is 13 residues. CDR3 residues: CASRVGGGNTIYF. The CDR3 coding sequence is TGTGCCAGCAGAGTCGGGGGAGGAAACACCATATATTTT.

The genes are TRBV6-1 and TRBJ1-2; 9 nucleotides match TRBD1. This CDR3 is built from 15 residues. V lost 7 bases to trimming and J lost 4 bases; unmatched junction nucleotides: 10. Germline V CDR1 and CDR2: MNHNS, SASEGT. In DNA form, the CDR3 reads TGTGCCAGCACCCCCGGGACAGGGCCATCCTATGGCTACACCTTC. Residues: CASTPGTGPSYGYTF.

The rearrangement joins TRBV19 to TRBJ2-6; D perhaps matches TRBD1 (6 bases). The V and J ends lost 5 bases and 0 bases respectively, with 14 bases between them. In germline, CDR1 is LNHDA, CDR2 SQIVND (reference sequence). The CDR3 totals 17 residues. This CDR3 is CASSPGQPDSGANVLTF. In DNA, the CDR3 is TGTGCCAGTAGTCCCGGACAGCCGGACTCTGGGGCCAACGTCCTGACTTTC.

The chain recombines TRBV11-2 with TRBJ1-5; D is undetermined. This CDR3 spans 14 amino acids. V gave up 5 bases and J gave up 1 base, with 9 bases separating them. Germline CDR1 is SGHAT and CDR2 is FQNNGV. This CDR3 reads CASSADTSNQPQHF. CDR3 nucleotide sequence: TGTGCCAGCAGCGCGGATACGAGCAATCAGCCCCAGCATTTT.